Below are 17 T cell receptor beta chains sequenced from a single sample in a study of cytomegalovirus exposure and HLA in healthy donors (dated by TCRdb to the late 2010s). Library construction relied on the immunoSEQ multiplex PCR assay. The multiplex PCR relied on a mix of 60 forward primers for TCR Vbeta segments and 13 reverse primers for TCR Jbeta segments. The immuneACCESS repertoire file appears here via TCRdb, limited to in-frame rearrangements. These files lack a portion of the clones; in checked studies, under half of the deficit traces to unresolved V genes, and the cause of the others is not known. Here the sample has tens of thousands of clones; about 57% occur a single time. The ten largest clones take up approximately 10% of the sample. What was sequenced was PBMCs. The receptors derive from a human donor in good health.

V is TRBV7-2 and J is TRBJ2-1; D is perhaps TRBD2 (6 bases). The V gene's germline CDR1 is SGHTA and CDR2 FQGNSA. This CDR3 has 13 amino acids. Trimming left V 5 bases short and J 7 bases short, with 12 bases between. This CDR3 reads CASSPRAGNEQFF. In DNA, the CDR3 is TGTGCCAGCAGCCCACGCGCGGGGAATGAGCAGTTCTTC.

This clone was observed a few times. CDR3 amino acids: CATSRDPGRETQYF. CDR3 nucleotides: TGTGCCACCAGCAGAGATCCGGGTAGAGAGACCCAGTACTTC. V is TRBV15 and J is TRBJ2-5; no firm D call. This CDR3 is built from 14 residues. Per germline, CDR1 LNHNV and CDR2 YYDKDF (reference sequence). Trimming stripped 0 bases from V and 4 bases from J, with 9 bases between.

This clone was picked up a small number of times. V is TRBV27 and J is TRBJ2-1; possibly TRBD1 for D (5 bases). The germline V gene has CDR1 MNHEY and CDR2 SMNVEV (reference sequence). V was clipped by 2 bases and J by 4 bases, with 24 bases between them. CDR3 length: 19 residues. CDR3 protein: CASSLSFLPTVRMYNEQFF. Written as DNA, the CDR3 is TGTGCCAGCAGTTTAAGCTTTCTCCCGACAGTCCGGATGTACAATGAGCAGTTCTTC.

The chain couples TRBV30 to TRBJ1-5; perhaps TRBD1 as D (5 bases). The CDR3 runs to 14 residues. Germline CDR1 is GTSNPN and CDR2 is SVGIG (reference sequence). Deletions cut 0 bases from V and 4 bases from J, with 10 bases between. Written as DNA, the CDR3 is TGTGCCTGGAGTGTACTTACAGGTAATCAGCCCCAGCATTTT. Translating gives CAWSVLTGNQPQHF.

V gene TRBV4-2 combines with J gene TRBJ2-3; weak D call: TRBD2 (6 bases). Trimming shortened V by 4 bases and J by 6 bases, and 26 bases separated the two germline ends. Germline V CDR1 and CDR2: LGHNA, YNFKEQ. The CDR3 spans 18 residues. This CDR3 is CASSRQARWGELRDTQYF. The CDR3 nucleotides read TGTGCCAGCAGCCGCCAAGCTCGTTGGGGGGAGTTGCGGGATACGCAGTATTTT.

With respect to this clone: The junction departs from the called germline gene at one end, perhaps through a read error. This sequence joins TRBV4-1 and TRBJ1-2, with 7 positions matching TRBD1. The CDR3 has 14 amino acids. The germline V gene encodes CDR1 MGHRA and CDR2 YSYEKL. The CDR3 nucleotides read TGCGCCAGCAGCCAAGGGGGTTGGACAGGTGGCTACCCCTTC. It translates to CASSQGGWTGGYPF.

This chain uses TRBV4-2 with TRBJ2-5, with 11 positions matching TRBD1. With the DNA end fitting TRBJ2-7 better, the J assignment may be wrong. Germline assignment: CDR1 LGHNA and CDR2 YNFKEQ. CDR3 length equals 15 residues. The CDR3 region is CASSQEGTGGYEQYF. CDR3 DNA sequence: TGTGCCAGCAGCCAAGAGGGGACAGGGGGCTACGAGCAGTACTTC.

The chain links TRBV9 to TRBJ2-1; D might be TRBD1 (6 bases). The CDR3 spans 18 residues. The V end lost 6 bases, the J end lost 3 bases, and 25 bases lay between the germline ends. The V gene's germline CDR1 is SGDLS and CDR2 YYNGEE. CDR3 loop: CASTPAGGPARGYNEQFF. For the CDR3, the DNA is TGTGCCAGCACCCCGGCTGGGGGCCCGGCCAGGGGCTACAATGAGCAGTTCTTC.

This clone was seen a few times. The gene calls are TRBV7-3 and TRBJ2-3; 9 bases match TRBD2. Germline V gene lookup returns CDR1 SGHTA and CDR2 FQGTGA. This CDR3 is 18 amino acids long. The V gene end was trimmed by 0 bases and the J gene end by 2 bases; junction bases not matched to a gene: 9. The CDR3 reads CASSLTAGGSTYTDTQYF. DNA for the CDR3: TGTGCCAGCAGCTTAACAGCGGGGGGCTCCACTTACACAGATACGCAGTATTTT.

In this sample, this clone turned up a few times. The genes are TRBV30 and TRBJ1-5; D not certain. Germline CDR1 is GTSNPN and CDR2 is SVGIG (reference sequence). The CDR3 is made up of 15 amino acids. V lost 1 base, J lost 0 bases, and 10 bases lay in between. The CDR3: CAWSEWANSNQPQHF. The CDR3 DNA reads as TGTGCCTGGAGTGAATGGGCAAATAGCAATCAGCCCCAGCATTTT.

The chain carries TRBV6-7 and TRBJ2-7, with D possibly being TRBD2 (5 bases). TRBV6-7 is an ORF; its function is uncertain. The CDR3 consists of 13 residues. With 10 bases removed from V and 0 bases from J, the gap between germline ends came to 13 bases. CDR3 amino acids: CAIRRELSYEQYF. As DNA, the CDR3 is TGTGCCATCCGACGGGAACTCTCCTACGAGCAGTACTTC.

The chain employs TRBV4-1 and TRBJ1-4, with TRBD1 matching 7 bases. The germline gives CDR1 MGHRA, CDR2 YSYEKL. V shed 4 bases and J 7 bases; nucleotides not matched to a gene: 12. The CDR3 is made up of 16 amino acids. This CDR3 reads CASSLIDRALGEKLFF. Here the CDR3 DNA reads TGCGCCAGCAGCCTAATTGACAGGGCCCTGGGTGAAAAACTGTTTTTT.

The rearrangement uses TRBV6-6 and TRBJ2-1; 7 positions match TRBD1. V trimming: 6 bases; J trimming: 13 bases; junction bases outside the gene matches: 15. The CDR3 contains 14 residues. Germline values: CDR1 MNHNY, CDR2 SVGAGI (reference sequence). CDR3 protein: CASRTLTGVESQFF. CDR3 nucleotide sequence: TGTGCCAGCAGGACTCTAACAGGGGTGGAATCCCAGTTCTTC.

This chain uses TRBV5-1 with TRBJ1-2; TRBD1 aligns across 7 bases. The germline CDR1 and CDR2 sequences are SGHRS and YFSETQ. There are 13 residues in the CDR3. V gave up 0 bases and J gave up 9 bases; unmatched junction bases: 5. CDR3 region: CASSLGDRESYTF. Written as DNA, the CDR3 is TGCGCCAGCAGCTTGGGCGACAGGGAAAGCTACACCTTC.

The genes are TRBV6-6 and TRBJ1-5; 8 positions agree with TRBD1. Germline lookup yields CDR1 MNHNY and CDR2 SVGAGI (reference sequence). The V gene end was trimmed by 5 bases and the J gene end by 4 bases; junction bases not matched to a gene: 4. The CDR3 covers 14 residues. The CDR3 nucleotides are TGTGCCAGCAGTCACCGGGACAGGAATCAGCCCCAGCATTTT. Residues: CASSHRDRNQPQHF.

This clone was seen only a few times. This sequence joins TRBV7-8 and TRBJ1-5; 7 bases are shared with TRBD1. V lost 5 bases and J lost 0; bases outside the gene matches: 4. Germline CDR1 SGHVS, CDR2 FQNEAQ. The CDR3 has 15 amino acids. The CDR3 nucleotides read TGTGCCAGCAGCGGACACAGGGGTAGCAATCAGCCCCAGCATTTT. Protein sequence: CASSGHRGSNQPQHF.

The CDR3 DNA sequence: TGTGCCAGCAGTTTATCTCGAGGGAGGTACGAGCAGTACTTC. This sequence encodes CASSLSRGRYEQYF. V usage is TRBV27 and J usage is TRBJ2-5, with a weak D call TRBD2 (6 bases). The DNA end is more similar to TRBJ2-7, so the J call may be wrong. Germline CDR1 MNHEY, CDR2 SMNVEV (reference sequence). This CDR3 comprises 14 residues.